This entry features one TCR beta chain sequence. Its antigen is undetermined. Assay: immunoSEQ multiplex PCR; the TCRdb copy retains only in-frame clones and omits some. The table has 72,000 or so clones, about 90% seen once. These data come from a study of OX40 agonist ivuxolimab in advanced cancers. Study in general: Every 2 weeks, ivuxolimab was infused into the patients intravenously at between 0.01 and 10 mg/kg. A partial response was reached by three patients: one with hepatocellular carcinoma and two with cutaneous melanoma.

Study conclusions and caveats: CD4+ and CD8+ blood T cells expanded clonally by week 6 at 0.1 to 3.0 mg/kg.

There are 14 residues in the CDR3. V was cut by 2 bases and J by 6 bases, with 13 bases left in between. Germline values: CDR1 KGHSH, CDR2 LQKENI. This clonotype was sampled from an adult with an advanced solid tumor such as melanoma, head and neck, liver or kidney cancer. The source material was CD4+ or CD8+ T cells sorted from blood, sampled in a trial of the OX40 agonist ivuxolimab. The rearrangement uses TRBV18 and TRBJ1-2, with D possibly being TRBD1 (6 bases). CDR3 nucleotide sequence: TGTGCCAGCTCACCAGGGGGCGCGGGAGATGGCTACACCTTC. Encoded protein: CASSPGGAGDGYTF.